This T cell receptor beta chain originates from a study of OX40 agonist ivuxolimab in advanced cancers. Across the study: Prior anti-PD-1, anti-PD-L1 or anti-CTLA-4 therapy was allowed; 40% had some.

Turning to this clone: Its antigen is as yet unknown.

Blood specimens came from baseline, cycle 4 day 1, and cycle 7 day 1. V was cut by 3 bases and J by 2 bases, with 2 bases left in between. Germline CDR1 SGHDT, CDR2 YYEEEE. The CDR3 contains 11 residues. The study's findings and limits: No determination was made of the antigen specificity of the expanded peripheral T cells. Among the lowest levels of clonal expansion were found in partial responders at 0.1-3.0 mg/kg.

Libraries were prepared by immunoSEQ multiplex PCR; TCRdb keeps only in-frame clonotypes and omits some of them. The table records tens of thousands of clones, approximately 82% of them present only once. This specimen consisted of CD4+ or CD8+ T cells sorted from blood, obtained in a trial of the OX40 agonist ivuxolimab. The TCR originated in an adult with an advanced solid tumor such as melanoma, head and neck, liver or kidney cancer. The J gene is TRBJ1-2, the V gene TRBV5-6, with unresolved D. CDR3 DNA: TGTGCCAGCAGCTCAAACTATGGCTACACCTTC. Its protein product is CASSSNYGYTF.